The clone carrying this TCR beta chain came up many times. As yet, its antigen is unknown. This record belongs to a study of CD8 T cells in ankylosing spondylitis. The study's findings and limits: Disease-associated clones were reportedly significantly overrepresented in matched ankylosing spondylitis synovial fluid.

Germline CDR1 and CDR2: DFQATT and SNEGSKA (reference sequence). This CDR3 region has 14 residues. V was shortened by 3 bases and J by 7 bases, with 15 bases between the two germline ends. 5'-RACE, quantitative and with molecular barcodes, yielded the TCR beta libraries. TCRdb analysed the 5' RACE reads with MiXCR anew, one entry per CDR3 protein. The top ten hold 2.5% to 3% of the sample, which has fewer than 250,000 distinct CDR3 sequences, more than 9% seen once. The sequenced sample was blood, either unsorted or a sorted T cell fraction (not recorded which). This clonotype was obtained from a male donor with ankylosing spondylitis or in good health (not recorded which). The chain combines TRBV20-1 with TRBJ1-4; a weak D match, TRBD1 (5 bases). The CDR3 reads CSARGTQQVEKLFF. CDR3 bases: TGCAGTGCTAGGGGGACCCAGCAGGTTGAAAAACTGTTTTTT.